The 22 T cell receptor beta chains below were found in one sample sequenced in a study of blood T cell repertoires in COVID-19. Clones were read by immunoSEQ multiplex PCR, and TCRdb kept only the in-frame ones, dropping some. The table lists 140,000 or so clones, almost 85% of them singletons. The sequenced sample consisted of PBMCs or T cells enriched from blood (not recorded which). These receptors were collected from a woman in her forties or fifties with acute COVID-19.

CDR3 DNA: TGTGCCAGCAGTCGGGACTCTCTCGAGCAGTACTTC. Its protein is CASSRDSLEQYF. The J gene is TRBJ2-7, the V gene TRBV7-9; TRBD2 is a possible D gene (6 bases). The germline V gene has CDR1 SEHNR and CDR2 FQNEAQ (reference sequence). V lost 6 bases and J lost 6, with 12 bases in between. The CDR3 covers 12 residues. Full variable domain (rest looked up from reference TRBV7-9 and TRBJ2-7): DTGVSQNPRHKITKRGQNVTFRCDPISEHNRLYWYRQTLGQGPEFLTYFQNEAQLEKSRLLSDRFSAERPKGSFSTLEIQRTEQGDSAMYLCASSRDSLEQYFGPGTRLTVT.

The J gene is TRBJ2-2, the V gene TRBV12-3 or TRBV12-4; D is possibly TRBD2 (5 bases). The length of the CDR3 is 13 residues. With 5 bases removed from V and 4 bases from J, the gap between germline ends came to 8 bases. The CDR3: CASSPGFTGELFF. In DNA, the CDR3 is TGTGCCAGCAGTCCGGGGTTCACCGGGGAGCTGTTTTTT.

The J gene is TRBJ1-5, the V gene TRBV19; 9 bases match TRBD1. The CDR3 is 13 amino acids. The junction had 0 bases not matched to a gene; V was cut back by 5 bases and J by 4 bases. Germline lookup yields CDR1 LNHDA and CDR2 SQIVND (reference sequence). CDR3 sequence reads: CASSDRGNQPQHF. The CDR3 DNA follows: TGTGCCAGTAGTGACAGGGGGAATCAGCCCCAGCATTTT.

The CDR3 region has the DNA TGTGCCAGTAGTGTCTCAGGGGATACCTCCTACAATGAGCAGTTCTTC. Translated, it gives CASSVSGDTSYNEQFF. V gene TRBV19 combines with J gene TRBJ2-1, with D possibly being TRBD1 (6 bases). Per the germline V gene, CDR1 is LNHDA and CDR2 is SQIVND (reference sequence). Trimming removed 5 bases from V and 0 bases from J, with 14 bases in between. There are 16 residues in the CDR3.

This sequence joins TRBV27 and TRBJ2-5; 9 positions match TRBD1. V dropped 5 bases and J dropped 5; count of bases not matched to a gene: 9. The CDR3 is made up of 15 amino acids. Germline V gene lookup returns CDR1 MNHEY and CDR2 SMNVEV (reference sequence). In nucleotides, the CDR3 is TGTGCCAGCAGTCGATTGGACAGGGGAAGGGAGACCCAGTACTTC. This codes for CASSRLDRGRETQYF.

The chain uses TRBV7-8 and TRBJ2-1, with a weak D call TRBD2 (6 bases). The CDR3 has 17 residues. V was clipped by 5 bases and J by 0 bases, with 17 bases between them. Germline CDR1 SGHVS, CDR2 FQNEAQ. CDR3 loop: CASSHIRGRTSYNEQFF. CDR3 nucleotides: TGTGCCAGCAGCCATATCCGGGGGAGGACCTCCTACAATGAGCAGTTCTTC.

CDR3 bases: TGCGCCAGCAGCTTCCTAGCGGACAACTCCTACAATGAGCAGTTCTTC. It is translated as CASSFLADNSYNEQFF. This chain uses TRBV5-1 with TRBJ2-1; 7 nucleotides match TRBD2. The CDR3 runs 16 residues. Losses at the gene ends were 2 bases for V and 0 bases for J; bases not matched to a gene: 5. Looked up from germline, CDR1 is SGHRS and CDR2 is YFSETQ.

This chain uses TRBV5-1 with TRBJ2-3; D remains unclear. CDR3 length: 15 residues. CDR1 is SGHRS, CDR2 YFSETQ, per germline. V dropped 0 bases and J dropped 5 bases, with 13 bases sitting between them. The CDR3: CASSLVAPLQDTQYF. The CDR3 region has the DNA TGCGCCAGCAGCTTGGTTGCCCCTTTACAAGATACGCAGTATTTT.

The chain has TRBV2 and TRBJ2-5, with D perhaps matching TRBD1 (7 bases). Germline V lookup: CDR1 SNHLY, CDR2 FYNNEI. This CDR3 contains 16 residues. Trimming took off 4 bases at V and 5 bases at J, with 20 bases between the two ends. CDR3 protein: CASSVSAGQAGETQYF. Written as DNA, the CDR3 is TGTGCCAGCAGTGTTTCCGCTGGACAGGCGGGGGAGACCCAGTACTTC.

The V gene is TRBV9, the J gene TRBJ2-1, with 8 positions matching TRBD1. Trimming took 2 bases from V and 2 from J; bases not matched to a gene: 3. The CDR3 covers 15 residues. Germline CDR1 and CDR2: SGDLS and YYNGEE. DNA for the CDR3: TGTGCCAGCAGCGTTCAGGGGGCCCCCTACAATGAGCAGTTCTTC. Translation: CASSVQGAPYNEQFF.

The gene calls are TRBV3-1 (or the pseudogene TRBV3-2) and TRBJ1-2; 10 positions agree with TRBD1. CDR1 and CDR2 (germline): LGHDT, YNNKEL (reference sequence). CDR3 length: 14 amino acids. V lost 11 bases to trimming and J lost 6 bases; unmatched junction nucleotides: 12. CDR3 region: CAASGPGQGNGYTF. Here the CDR3 DNA reads TGTGCCGCCTCAGGGCCGGGACAGGGGAATGGCTACACCTTC.

The chain carries TRBV30 and TRBJ1-5, with D hard to call. V lost 0 bases to trimming and J lost 2 bases, with 8 bases between them. CDR1 GTSNPN and CDR2 SVGIG come from the germline V gene (reference sequence). This CDR3 contains 14 residues. As DNA, the CDR3 is TGTGCCTGGAGTGTAATGTCTGGCAATCAGCCCCAGCATTTT. Its protein product is CAWSVMSGNQPQHF.

This chain connects TRBV5-1 to TRBJ2-3, with a possible D match to TRBD1 (5 bases). With 0 bases removed from V and 2 bases from J, the gap between germline ends came to 16 bases. The germline V gene has CDR1 SGHRS and CDR2 YFSETQ. The CDR3 loop spans 17 amino acids. CDR3 bases: TGCGCCAGCAGCTTGGTCCGGCAGGGCGGTCTCACAGATACGCAGTATTTT. Translation gives CASSLVRQGGLTDTQYF.

The chain has TRBV14 and TRBJ2-5, with D tentatively TRBD1 (5 bases). The CDR3 sequence is 13 residues long. Trimming cost V 5 bases and J 5 bases, with 12 bases left between them. Germline CDR1 SGHDN, CDR2 FVKESK. This CDR3 reads CASSYAGSETQYF. The DNA of the CDR3 is TGTGCCAGCAGCTATGCAGGGTCGGAGACCCAGTACTTC.

The chain is built from TRBV18 and TRBJ2-2; 8 nucleotides align to TRBD1. The CDR3 is 16 residues long. Trimming cost V 4 bases and J 2 bases; bases outside gene matches: 6. Looked up from germline, CDR1 is KGHSH and CDR2 is LQKENI. The CDR3 here is CASSRGQGTNTGELFF. CDR3 sequence (DNA): TGTGCCAGCTCACGAGGACAGGGTACTAACACCGGGGAGCTGTTTTTT.

The chain recombines TRBV11-2 with TRBJ1-3; D is ambiguous. CDR3 size: 15 residues. The germline V gene encodes CDR1 SGHAT and CDR2 FQNNGV. V lost 2 bases to trimming and J lost 4 bases, with 12 bases between them. The CDR3 is CASSLWRAGGNTIYF. The CDR3 region has the DNA TGTGCCAGCAGCTTATGGAGGGCCGGAGGAAACACCATATATTTT.

J is TRBJ1-1 and V is TRBV21-1. TRBV21-1 is a known pseudogene. The CDR3 runs 12 residues. CDR3 protein: CAIPSGNTEAFF. CDR3 bases: TGTGCCATCCCCTCCGGGAACACTGAAGCTTTCTTT.

The chain employs TRBV30 and TRBJ2-1; 8 bases match TRBD2. V lost 4 bases and J lost 12; bases outside the gene matches: 8. This CDR3 spans 12 amino acids. Germline V gives CDR1 GTSNPN, CDR2 SVGIG (reference sequence). The chain's CDR3 is CAWTLAGTRQFF. CDR3 DNA sequence: TGTGCCTGGACCCTAGCCGGGACTAGGCAGTTCTTC. Filled out from reference TRBV30 and TRBJ2-1, the complete variable domain reads SQTIHQWPATLVQPVGSPLSLECTVEGTSNPNLYWYRQAAGRGLQLLFYSVGIGQISSEVPQNLSASRPQDRQFILSSKKLLLSDSGFYLCAWTLAGTRQFFGPGTRLTVL.

This clone appeared once. The CDR3 sequence: CASSLGAVGMATGPQHF. CDR3 DNA: TGTGCCAGCAGTTTAGGGGCCGTAGGCATGGCGACAGGGCCCCAGCATTTT. This chain joins TRBV27 and TRBJ1-5, with D perhaps matching TRBD1 (6 bases). V lost 2 bases, J lost 9 bases, and 23 bases lay in between. This CDR3 contains 17 residues. Germline values: CDR1 MNHEY, CDR2 SMNVEV (reference sequence).

The chain links TRBV7-2 to TRBJ2-5, with 8 bases identical to TRBD2. With V trimmed by 5 bases and J by 9 bases, 14 bases remained unmatched. This CDR3 is 15 amino acids long. Germline assignment: CDR1 SGHTA and CDR2 FQGNSA. CDR3 in amino acids: CASSPARASGGAQYF. CDR3 in DNA: TGTGCCAGCAGCCCCGCCCGTGCTTCGGGGGGGGCCCAGTACTTC.

The rearrangement joins TRBV6-1 to TRBJ1-5; the D is unclear. Germline-derived CDR1 and CDR2 are MNHNS and SASEGT. The V gene lost 3 bases and the J gene lost 7 bases, with 16 bases spanning the gap. This CDR3 spans 15 amino acids. The CDR3 here is CASSDLRPEGQPQHF. The CDR3 region has the DNA TGTGCCAGCAGTGACCTCCGACCGGAGGGCCAGCCCCAGCATTTT.

This clone was detected a few times. The chain joins TRBV3-1 (or the pseudogene TRBV3-2) to TRBJ2-7; TRBD1 is a possible D gene (6 bases). The V end was cut by 1 base, the J end by 3 bases, with 13 bases between. Germline V gene data show CDR1 as LGHDT and CDR2 as YNNKEL (reference sequence). CDR3 length: 15 amino acids. The DNA for the CDR3 is TGTGCCAGCAGCCAAGGCCGGACAGCAGACTACGAGCAGTACTTC. This sequence encodes CASSQGRTADYEQYF.